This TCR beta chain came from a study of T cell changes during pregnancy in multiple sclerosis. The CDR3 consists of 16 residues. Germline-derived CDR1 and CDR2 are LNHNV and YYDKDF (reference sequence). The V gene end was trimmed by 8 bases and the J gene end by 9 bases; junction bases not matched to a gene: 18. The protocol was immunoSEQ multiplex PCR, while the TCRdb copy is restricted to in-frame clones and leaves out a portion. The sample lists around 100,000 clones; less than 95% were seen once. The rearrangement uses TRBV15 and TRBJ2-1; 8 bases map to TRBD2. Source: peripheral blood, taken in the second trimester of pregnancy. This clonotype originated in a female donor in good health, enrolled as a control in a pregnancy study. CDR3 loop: CATRPQTGTRATEQFF. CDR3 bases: TGTGCCACCCGACCTCAAACCGGGACTAGAGCAACTGAGCAGTTCTTC.